This T cell receptor (beta chain) was observed in a study of blood T cells in healthy people across ages. Study findings and constraints: Since the PBMCs were unsorted, naive and antigen-experienced cells could not be conclusively compared. The donors' CMV status was not determined, possibly confounding changes in expanded clonotypes. The long-lived group displayed more naive CD4+ cells, plus higher diversity, than the aged donors did.

For the second PCR, which ran for roughly 6 to 12 cycles, a sample-barcoded 5' primer and a J-beta primer mix were used. Every single cDNA molecule received a tag from a template-switch adaptor with 12 random nucleotides. TCRdb independently ran MiXCR on the 5' RACE reads; one entry per CDR3 protein. The top ten hold 7% to 9.5% of the sample, which has around 1,500,000 distinct CDR3 sequences, approximately 38% seen once. This clonotype was seen a few times. Its specificity is not known. This receptor was identified in a woman younger than 35 in good health. Sequences were obtained from blood.

CDR3 DNA: TGTGCCAGCAGCCAGCGCCGGGGAGCTAGCGGGATTTCTACCGGGGAGCTGTTTTTT. Residues: CASSQRRGASGISTGELFF. The chain joins TRBV4-2 to TRBJ2-2; 9 nucleotides align to TRBD2. V dropped 3 bases and J dropped 5; count of bases not matched to a gene: 16. Germline CDR1 reads LGHNA; CDR2 reads YNFKEQ. CDR3 size: 19 residues.